This T cell receptor (beta chain) stems from a study of graft-versus-host responses after intestinal transplantation (dated by TCRdb to the early 2020s). With regard to the full study: Multivisceral, liver-intestinal, or isolated intestinal transplants were received by the recipients. All recipients received anti-thymocyte globulin induction followed by maintenance tacrolimus and steroids for 3 to 4 years. After intestinal transplantation, graft-versus-host and host-versus-graft alloreactive T cell clones were followed in the graft, circulation and bone marrow using bulk TCR-beta CDR3 sequencing. To identify alloreactive clones, pre-transplant mixed lymphocyte reaction products were sequenced and then compared with unstimulated pre-transplant donor and recipient T cells. The cohort enrolled 24 intestinal transplant recipients, one of whom was a retransplant, and 3 patients without pretransplant specimens were excluded. Donor T cell macrochimerism was defined as a peak of at least 4% donor T cells among recipient peripheral blood mononuclear cells. Rather than being sequenced by the commercial service, samples from three later patients were sequenced in-house on an Illumina MiSeq and processed with MiXCR. The paper as a whole reports these results and caveats: The relatively low number and heterogeneity of intestinal transplant patients limited the conclusions. High GvH to HvG T cell clonal ratios were observed in the allografts of patients with donor T cell macrochimerism. GvH clones were found in recipient bone marrow, and some of the GvH clones appeared earlier in ileal mucosa or blood, which is consistent with an intestinal mucosal origin. Early after transplant, peak levels of circulating GvH clones were associated with declines in HvG clones.

Of note for this clone: Its binding antigen is unknown. No per-base quality is available; no much larger clone lies one base away.

The protocol used for the library was the immunoSEQ multiplex PCR assay. In most patients, genomic DNA was isolated using the Qiagen DNeasy Blood and Tissue Kit and sent frozen to Adaptive Biotechnologies for TCR sequencing. For most patients, genomic DNA was subjected to high-throughput TCR-beta CDR3 sequencing by Adaptive Biotechnologies. From the authors' description of their analysis: TCR sequencing data were retrieved from Adaptive's ImmunoSEQ software for 15 to 20 patients, whereas a few other patients were processed with MiXCR and VDJtools. CD4 versus CD8 sorting errors were corrected by removing sequences found in both subsets at a frequency ratio below 5:1. CDR3 nucleotide sequences shared between donor and recipient were removed because the origin of such sequences could not be assigned. To be classed as alloreactive, a clone needed at least 2-fold expansion over unstimulated cells and a minimum CFSE-low frequency of 0.002% (template counts) or 0.001% (read counts). Mappable clones were those detected in sequenced pre-transplant spleen, lymph node, or MLR CFSE-low populations of the donor or recipient. Cumulative frequency of alloreactive clones was calculated as a percentage of all sequences weighted by copy number. This is the immuneACCESS table as TCRdb keeps it, with only in-frame sequences that have V and J called. A part of the clones is gone; compared with another copy, unresolved V genes explain less than half, and the rest is unexplained. V and J calls and clone size follow that table, whereas D and trimming were derived from the DNA. The sample table shows about 85,000 clones, and roughly 80% are seen once. 0.83% of the sample is held by the ten biggest clonotypes.

Reading the label with the study, this specimen's time point is: cells obtained before transplantation from donor or recipient. CD3+CD4+ and CD3+CD8+ populations were FACS-sorted from unstimulated pre-transplant donor and recipient cells taken from spleen or lymph nodes. Looking up the germline V gene yields CDR1 KGHSH and CDR2 LQKENI. V sheds 6 bases and J sheds 1 base, leaving 9 bases between their ends. The CDR3 spans 13 residues, from the cysteine through the phenylalanine. Of the read, only the CDR3 DNA is kept; its 39 bases are in frame from base 1. This sequence uses TRBV18 and TRBJ1-1; a weak D assignment points to TRBD1 (5 bases agree). This TCR was recovered from a human donor who received an intestinal transplant. Material: unstimulated CD4+ T cells sorted from spleen or lymph node cells, obtained before intestinal transplant. CDR3 region: CASSAGQNTEAFF. The bases read TGTGCCAGCTCGGCAGGACAGAACACTGAAGCTTTCTTT.